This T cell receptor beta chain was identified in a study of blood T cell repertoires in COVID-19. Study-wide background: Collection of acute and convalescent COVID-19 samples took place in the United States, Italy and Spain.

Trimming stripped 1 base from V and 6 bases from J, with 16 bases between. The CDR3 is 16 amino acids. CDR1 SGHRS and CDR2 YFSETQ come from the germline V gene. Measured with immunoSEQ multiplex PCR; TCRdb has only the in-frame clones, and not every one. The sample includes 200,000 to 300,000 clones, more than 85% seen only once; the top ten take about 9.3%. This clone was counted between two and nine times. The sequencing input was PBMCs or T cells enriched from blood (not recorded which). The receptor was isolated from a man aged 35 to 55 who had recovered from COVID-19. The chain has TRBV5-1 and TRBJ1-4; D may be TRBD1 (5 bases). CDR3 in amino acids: CASSLKGGAEYEKLFF. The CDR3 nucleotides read TGCGCCAGCAGCTTGAAAGGCGGGGCAGAGTATGAAAAACTGTTTTTT.